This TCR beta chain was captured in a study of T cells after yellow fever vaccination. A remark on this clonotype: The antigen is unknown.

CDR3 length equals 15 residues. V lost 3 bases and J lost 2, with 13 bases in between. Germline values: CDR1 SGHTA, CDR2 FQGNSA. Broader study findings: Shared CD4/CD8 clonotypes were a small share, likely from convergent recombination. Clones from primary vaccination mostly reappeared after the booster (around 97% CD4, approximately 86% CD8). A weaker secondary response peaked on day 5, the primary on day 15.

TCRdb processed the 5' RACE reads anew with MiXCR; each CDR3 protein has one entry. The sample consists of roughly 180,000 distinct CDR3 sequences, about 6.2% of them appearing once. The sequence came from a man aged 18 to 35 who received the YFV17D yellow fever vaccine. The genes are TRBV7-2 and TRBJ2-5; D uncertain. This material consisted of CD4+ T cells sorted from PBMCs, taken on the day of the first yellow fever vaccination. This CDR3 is CASSFNGISQETQYF. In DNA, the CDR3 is TGTGCCAGCAGCTTTAACGGAATCTCTCAAGAGACCCAGTACTTC.